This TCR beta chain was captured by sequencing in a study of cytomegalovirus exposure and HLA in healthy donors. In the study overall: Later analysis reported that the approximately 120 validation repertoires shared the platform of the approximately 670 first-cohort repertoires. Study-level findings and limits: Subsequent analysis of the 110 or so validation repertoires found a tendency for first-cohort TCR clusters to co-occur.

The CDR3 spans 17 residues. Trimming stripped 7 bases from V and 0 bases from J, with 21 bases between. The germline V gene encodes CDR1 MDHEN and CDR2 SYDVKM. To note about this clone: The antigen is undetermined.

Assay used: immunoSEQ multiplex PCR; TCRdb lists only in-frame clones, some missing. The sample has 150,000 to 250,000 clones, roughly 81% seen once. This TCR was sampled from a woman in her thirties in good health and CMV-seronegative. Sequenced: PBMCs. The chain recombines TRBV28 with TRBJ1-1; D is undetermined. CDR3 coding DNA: TGTGCCAGCACCACCGCTTCGTTGGGCACAGTGAACACTGAAGCTTTCTTT. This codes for CASTTASLGTVNTEAFF.